Each of the 16 T cell receptor beta chains below was sequenced from the same sample in a study of beta chain features in type 1 diabetes. Reverse transcribing all isolated RNA meant expressed TCRB transcripts were sequenced. Here immunoSEQ multiplex PCR was the method, and the copy in TCRdb shows in-frame clones only, minus some. Of about 250,000 clones in the sample, less than 15% are singletons; the top ten hold 0.026%. Sample: naive CD4+ T cells from blood. These receptors originate from a woman in her thirties or forties in good health.

V gene TRBV7-9 combines with J gene TRBJ2-3; D not certain. The CDR3 runs to 18 residues. Germline V lookup: CDR1 SEHNR, CDR2 FQNEAQ (reference sequence). The V end lost 1 base, the J end lost 0 bases, and 17 bases lay between the germline ends. The DNA of the CDR3 is TGTGCCAGCAGCTTAGAATCTGCCCGGGTCAGAAGCACAGATACGCAGTATTTT. This encodes CASSLESARVRSTDTQYF.

Only a few counts were recorded for this clone. The genes are TRBV29-1 and TRBJ2-7, with D tentatively TRBD1 (5 bases). CDR1 and CDR2 from the germline V gene are SQVTM and ANQGSEA. The V and J ends lost 6 bases and 5 bases respectively, with 20 bases between them. The CDR3 spans 14 residues. The CDR3 DNA reads as TGCAGCGTAGCCTTTTTCGTAGGGGCGGACGAGCAGTACTTC. Encoded protein: CSVAFFVGADEQYF.

This clone has a handful of counts. The chain has TRBV19 and TRBJ1-5; possibly TRBD1 for D (6 bases). Germline lookup yields CDR1 LNHDA and CDR2 SQIVND (reference sequence). The V end was cut by 8 bases, the J end by 3 bases, with 11 bases between. CDR3 length: 13 amino acids. DNA for the CDR3: TGTGCCAGTGAGGACAGCTTCAATCAGCCCCAGCATTTT. This gives the protein CASEDSFNQPQHF.

This clone has more than one count but fewer than ten. The CDR3 bases are TGTGCCAGCAGTTACCCACAGGGGGGGATCACTGAAGCTTTCTTT. Residues: CASSYPQGGITEAFF. The chain couples TRBV6-5 to TRBJ1-1; the match to TRBD1 covers 8 bases. Germline CDR1 reads MNHEY; CDR2 reads SVGAGI. The CDR3 loop spans 15 amino acids. V shed 2 bases, J shed 4 bases, and the junction held 6 bases outside the gene matches.

This chain joins TRBV4-1 and TRBJ2-5; 9 bases match TRBD1. V lost 3 bases to trimming and J lost 10 bases; unmatched junction nucleotides: 9. The CDR3 is made up of 14 amino acids. The germline CDR1 and CDR2 sequences are MGHRA and YSYEKL. The CDR3: CASSHSGQGSGQYF. Here the CDR3 DNA reads TGCGCCAGCAGCCACTCGGGACAGGGAAGTGGCCAGTACTTC.

The table lists this clone with a few counts. The chain joins TRBV2 to TRBJ2-7; 7 bases map to TRBD1. The V gene's germline CDR1 is SNHLY and CDR2 FYNNEI. CDR3 length equals 12 residues. V was pared by 7 bases and J by 3 bases, with 3 bases of the junction left unmatched. For the CDR3, the DNA is TGTGCCAGCAACCGGGACAGCTACGAGCAGTACTTC. Protein: CASNRDSYEQYF.

The V and J genes are TRBV5-1 and TRBJ1-2; no clear D. The CDR3 loop spans 15 amino acids. Looked up from germline, CDR1 is SGHRS and CDR2 is YFSETQ. With 0 bases removed from V and 2 bases from J, the gap between germline ends came to 11 bases. CDR3 sequence reads: CASSLARNSNYGYTF. CDR3 in DNA: TGCGCCAGCAGCTTGGCCCGGAACAGCAACTATGGCTACACCTTC. Full variable domain (remainder filled in from reference TRBV5-1 and TRBJ1-2): KAGVTQTPRYLIKTRGQQVTLSCSPISGHRSVSWYQQTPGQGLQFLFEYFSETQRNKGNFPGRFSGRQFSNSRSEMNVSTLELGDSALYLCASSLARNSNYGYTFGSGTRLTVV.

This clone was observed a few times. This chain's CDR3 is CASSDRQRGGQETQYF. The CDR3 DNA is TGTGCCAGCAGCGACCGCCAGCGGGGGGGCCAAGAGACCCAGTACTTC. This rearrangement joins TRBV5-5 to TRBJ2-5; 10 nucleotides match TRBD2. After removal of 4 bases from V and 1 base from J, the junction contained 7 bases not matched to a gene. There are 16 residues in the CDR3. Germline loops: CDR1 SGHKS, CDR2 YYEKEE (reference sequence).

This clone was seen more than once but under ten times. The rearrangement links TRBV29-1 to TRBJ2-3; D not certain. CDR3 size: 12 residues. V lost 1 base and J lost 2, with 4 bases in between. Germline V gives CDR1 SQVTM, CDR2 ANQGSEA. The CDR3 sequence: CSVEAFTDTQYF. CDR3 DNA sequence: TGCAGCGTTGAAGCATTCACAGATACGCAGTATTTT.

The CDR3 sequence is CASSYRTGGVINEQFF. The CDR3 coding sequence is TGTGCCAGCAGTTACCGCACAGGGGGCGTCATCAATGAGCAGTTCTTC. The chain uses TRBV6-5 and TRBJ2-1, with TRBD1 matching 9 bases. The CDR3 loop spans 16 amino acids. Germline trimming cut 2 bases from V and 6 bases from J; bases unmatched to any gene: 8. The germline V gene has CDR1 MNHEY and CDR2 SVGAGI.

The chain uses TRBV5-4 and TRBJ2-7; 8 nucleotides agree with TRBD1. Germline CDR1 SGHNT, CDR2 YYREEE (reference sequence). V gave up 4 bases and J gave up 3 bases; unmatched junction bases: 12. This CDR3 comprises 16 residues. CDR3 nucleotides: TGTGCCAGCAGCCCCCGGGGCAGGGGGCAATACTACGAGCAGTACTTC. Translated: CASSPRGRGQYYEQYF.

This rearrangement joins TRBV11-2 to TRBJ2-5, with 7 bases aligning to TRBD1. V shed 3 bases, J shed 2 bases, and the junction held 6 bases outside the gene matches. Per the germline V gene, CDR1 is SGHAT and CDR2 is FQNNGV. CDR3 length equals 15 residues. CDR3 nucleotides: TGTGCCAGCAGCTTCCTCCGGGGACAGCAAGAGACCCAGTACTTC. This sequence encodes CASSFLRGQQETQYF.

This clone has only a few counts. The CDR3 DNA reads TGCGCCAGCAGCCGACAGGGGCGGGAAGCTTTCTTT. Protein product: CASSRQGREAFF. The chain is built from TRBV4-1 and TRBJ1-1; 8 nucleotides line up with TRBD1. Germline assignment: CDR1 MGHRA and CDR2 YSYEKL. CDR3 length: 12 residues. Unmatched junction bases numbered 3, after V lost 4 bases and J lost 8 bases.

This clone came up a few times. The chain recombines TRBV10-3 with TRBJ2-5; 10 bases line up with TRBD2. CDR1 ENHRY and CDR2 SYGVKD come from the germline V gene. The V and J ends lost 11 bases and 4 bases, in that order; junction bases with no gene match: 16. This CDR3 contains 16 residues. CDR3 sequence (DNA): TGTGCCTCCAGCGGGCTAGCGGGGGCCCCGGGAGAGACCCAGTACTTC. It specifies CASSGLAGAPGETQYF.

This clone came up many times. V and J are TRBV15 and TRBJ2-5; no clear D gene. The V gene lost 5 bases and the J gene lost 5 bases, with 12 bases spanning the gap. Germline V lookup: CDR1 LNHNV, CDR2 YYDKDF (reference sequence). This CDR3 contains 13 residues. In DNA form, the CDR3 reads TGTGCCACCAGCCCCCGCACAGCTGAGACCCAGTACTTC. This codes for CATSPRTAETQYF.

The chain joins TRBV5-1 to TRBJ2-1; D is unresolved. Germline loops: CDR1 SGHRS, CDR2 YFSETQ. The CDR3 has 14 residues. Trimming removed 0 bases at V and 9 bases at J, with 13 bases between. CDR3 sequence (DNA): TGCGCCAGCAGCTTGGAGGCGGTAGTCCCTGAGCAGTTCTTC. As protein: CASSLEAVVPEQFF.